This T cell receptor beta chain came from a study of radiation and T cells in renal cell carcinoma (TCRdb year 2020). A note on the overall study: In total, around 53 samples, comprising around 26 tumors and some 27 peripheral blood samples, were subjected to TCR beta sequencing. A total of approximately 4 million unique CDR3 nucleotide sequences, encoding 2.7 million or so unique CDR3 amino acid sequences, were found across all 50 or so samples. The last blood draw happened 4 weeks after radiation, timed to coincide with nephrectomy.

Read against the paper, the sample's time point label means: blood 4 weeks post-SBRT, at nephrectomy. The sample's treatment or condition label, in plain terms: 15 Gy SBRT to primary tumor, nephrectomy 4 weeks later. Samples were obtained from a clinical trial, in which 15 Gy stereotactic body radiation therapy was delivered to primary renal cell carcinomas and nephrectomy was performed 4 weeks later. To follow tumor-enriched clonotypes, peripheral blood was collected serially from radiation-treated patients at baseline and again at 2 weeks and 4 weeks after SBRT. Every patient's renal cell carcinoma showed clear cell pathology. Genomic DNA for TCR sequencing was prepared using the QIAamp DNA Blood Mini Kit (Qiagen). Samples were included in the analyses only if all quality control checks were passed. Concerning this clone: Its antigen specificity is not known. There are no base qualities to consult, and no much larger clone falls within one base.

The study at large found these results: Because the trial had a single-armed design, the trial could not examine how radiation dose or scheduling affected the TCR repertoire. Tracking of blood repertoire dynamics stopped at about 4 weeks after treatment, with no follow-up past that point. An increase in top tumor clonotypes in blood was observed from baseline to 2 weeks post-radiation, followed by contraction by 4 weeks, which was taken to suggest transient expansion of tumor-resident clones. Because pretreatment tumor biopsies were not available, the baseline intratumoral presence of clonotypes could not be determined.

TCR beta libraries were generated from genomic DNA with the immunoSEQ kit, following the manufacturer's recommendations. Library preparation used a first multiplex PCR with proprietary primers, then a second PCR adding unique barcodes, with bead cleanups after each round. A kit-provided positive control reaction and a negative control reaction were included in every sample batch. The final libraries were assessed on an Agilent 4200 TapeStation D1000 ScreenTape, pooled by volume, and quantified by qPCR. Sequencing was performed on an Illumina NextSeq500 using a MidOutput 150-cycle cartridge, with 156 Read1 cycles, 15 Index1 cycles, and the kit custom primers. The pooled library was loaded at approximately 1.1 pM with a roughly 22% PhiX control spike-in. The study's own analysis went as follows. The vendor-processed data were analyzed in R, and a clonotype was defined as all T cells that share the same CDR3 nucleotide sequence. For clone abundance analyses, frequencies were normalized to the 10,000 most abundant clones in each sample. Public T cell clones, which averaged fewer than five per sample, were removed prior to analysis. Tumor-enriched and baseline blood-enriched clonotypes were defined by at least a 32-fold difference in abundance between compartments. A beta-binomial differential abundance model was applied to find clonotypes that expanded or contracted between blood time points. The Baroni-Urbani and Buser coefficient was used to measure tumor-blood repertoire similarity, and groups were compared with two-tailed Wilcoxon tests in R. TCRdb took over this immuneACCESS table, retaining in-frame rearrangements with V and J assigned. Such tables are incomplete; in checked studies, under half of the missing clones stem from an unresolved V gene, and the remainder is unexplained. V and J calls and clone size are as listed in that table; D and trimming were resolved from the DNA. The sample table lists approximately 170,000 clones, about 87% of them with a count of one. 11% of the sample is held by the ten biggest clonotypes.

Trimmed from V: 5 bases; trimmed from J: 4 bases; junction bases lacking a gene match: 10. Reading from cysteine to phenylalanine, the CDR3 counts 15 amino acids. Of the read, only the CDR3 DNA is kept; its 45 bases are in frame from base 1. Via the germline V gene, CDR1 is SGHTA and CDR2 FQGNSA. This receptor chain uses TRBV7-2 and TRBJ2-7; TRBD1 fits 8 bases in the junction. The sample in question was blood, obtained from a patient whose treatment included radiotherapy and nephrectomy. The sequence came from a woman in her forties or fifties with renal cell carcinoma. The DNA sequence is TGTGCCAGCAGCGACGGCGGGACAGGAGCTTACGAGCAGTACTTC. Its amino acids are CASSDGGTGAYEQYF.